This T cell receptor beta chain appears in the sequencing data of a study of beta chain features in type 1 diabetes. Study findings and constraints: At VDJ recombination sites, type 1 diabetes patients had fewer insertions and more deleted nucleotides.

This clone was picked up a small number of times. Antigen unknown. The entirety of the isolated RNA underwent reverse transcription, so expressed TCRB transcripts were sequenced. Using immunoSEQ multiplex PCR, the repertoire was profiled, and TCRdb retains in-frame clones only, with some absent. The table lists hundreds of thousands of clones, approximately 15% of them singletons. The CDR3 covers 12 residues. V was clipped by 3 bases and J by 6 bases, with 5 bases between them. Germline V gene lookup returns CDR1 SNHLY and CDR2 FYNNEI. The chain links TRBV2 to TRBJ2-2; D is undetermined. This clonotype was obtained from a man aged 25-45 years in good health. The sample consisted of naive CD4+ T cells from blood. CDR3 in amino acids: CASSEEPGELFF. CDR3 nucleotides: TGTGCCAGCAGTGAGGAGCCCGGGGAGCTGTTTTTT.